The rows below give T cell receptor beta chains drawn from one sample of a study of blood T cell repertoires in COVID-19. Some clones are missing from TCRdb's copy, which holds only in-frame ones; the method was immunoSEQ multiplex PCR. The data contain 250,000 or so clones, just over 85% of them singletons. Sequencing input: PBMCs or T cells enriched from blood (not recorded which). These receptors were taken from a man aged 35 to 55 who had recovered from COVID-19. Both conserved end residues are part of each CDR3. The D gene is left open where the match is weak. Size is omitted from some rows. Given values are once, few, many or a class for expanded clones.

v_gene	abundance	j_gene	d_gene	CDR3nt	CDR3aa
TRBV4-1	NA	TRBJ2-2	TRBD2	TGCGCCAGCAGCCAAGACGGACTAGCGGGCCCGAACACCGGGGAGCTGTTTTTT	CASSQDGLAGPNTGELFF
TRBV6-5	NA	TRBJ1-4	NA	TGTGCCAGCAGCGCACTGAGAGATAATGAAAAACTGTTTTTT	CASSALRDNEKLFF
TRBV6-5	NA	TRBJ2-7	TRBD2	TGTGCCACCGTCGGTGCGGGGGGTTGGGAGCAGTACTTC	CATVGAGGWEQYF
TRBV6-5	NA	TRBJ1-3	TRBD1	TGTGCCAGCAGGGGACAGTTTGGAAACACCATATATTTT	CASRGQFGNTIYF
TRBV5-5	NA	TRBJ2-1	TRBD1	TGTGCCAGCAGCCCTATAACGGGGGACAGGGGGAATGAGCAGTTCTTC	CASSPITGDRGNEQFF
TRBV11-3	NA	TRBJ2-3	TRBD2	TGTGCCAGCAGCTTGGGGGTTGGGAGGGGCACAGATACGCAGTATTTT	CASSLGVGRGTDTQYF
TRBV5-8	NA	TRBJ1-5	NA	TGTGCCAGCACCATTTTTGGACGGGGAGGGCAGCCCCAGCATTTT	CASTIFGRGGQPQHF
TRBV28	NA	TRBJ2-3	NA	TGTGCCAGCAGTTCCCAATTAAGGGGCGTACCCGCAGATACGCAGTATTTT	CASSSQLRGVPADTQYF
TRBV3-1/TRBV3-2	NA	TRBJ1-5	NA	TGTGCCAGCAGCCGACAGGATGGTCGGCCCCAGCATTTT	CASSRQDGRPQHF
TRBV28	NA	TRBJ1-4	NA	TGTGCCAGCAGTTTTAGTGGAGGGGATGAAAAACTGTTTTTT	CASSFSGGDEKLFF
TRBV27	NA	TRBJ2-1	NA	TGTGCCAGCAGGGGGGGGACAATTCTTTACAATGAGCAGTTCTTC	CASRGGTILYNEQFF
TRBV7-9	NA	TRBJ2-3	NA	TGTGCCAGCAGCCTGCTCCTGGGGGGAACCAGCACAGATACGCAGTATTTT	CASSLLLGGTSTDTQYF
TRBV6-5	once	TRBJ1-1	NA	TGTGCCAGCGTAGGCAGGTTAGACACTGAAGCTTTCTTT	CASVGRLDTEAFF
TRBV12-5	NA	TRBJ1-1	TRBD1	TGTGCTAGTGGTTTGGGGACAGGGAATGAAGCTTTCTTT	CASGLGTGNEAFF
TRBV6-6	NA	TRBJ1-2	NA	TGTGCCAGCAGTTACTCGGACAGCGACTATGGCTACACCTTC	CASSYSDSDYGYTF
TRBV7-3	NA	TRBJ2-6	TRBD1	TGTGCCAGCAGTCAGGGGGCCCCATCGGGGGCCAACGTCCTGACTTTC	CASSQGAPSGANVLTF
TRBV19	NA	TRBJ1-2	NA	TGTGCCAGTAAGACTTTGGACAGCGTCCCCCATGGCTACACCTTC	CASKTLDSVPHGYTF
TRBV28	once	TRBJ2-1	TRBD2	TGTGCCAGCAGTTTTGGCGGACTAGCGGGATGGGGGAATGAGCAGTTCTTC	CASSFGGLAGWGNEQFF
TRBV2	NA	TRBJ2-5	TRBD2	TGTGCCAGCAGTGAAGTTAGCGGGAGTCCCTCGCAGACCCAGTACTTC	CASSEVSGSPSQTQYF
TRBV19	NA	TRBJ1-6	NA	TGTGCCACCTCGGACAGCTACTCCTATAATTCACCCCTCCACTTT	CATSDSYSYNSPLHF
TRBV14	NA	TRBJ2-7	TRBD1	TGTGCCAGCAGCCAAGATGGCAGGGGGGAGCAGTACTTC	CASSQDGRGEQYF
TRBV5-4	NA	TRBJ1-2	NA	TGTGCCAGCAGCTTGTCCAGGGGCGGCTATGGCTACACCTTC	CASSLSRGGYGYTF
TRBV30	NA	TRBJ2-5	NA	TGTGCCTGGAGGAGGCAGGGGTCAGAGACCCAGTACTTC	CAWRRQGSETQYF
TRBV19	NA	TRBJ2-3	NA	TGTGCCAACGCTATAGGGAGAACTAGCACAGATACGCAGTATTTT	CANAIGRTSTDTQYF
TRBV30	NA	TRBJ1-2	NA	TGTGCCTGGAGTAGTATGGAGTTTGGCTACACCTTC	CAWSSMEFGYTF
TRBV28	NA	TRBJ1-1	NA	TGTGCCATCGGGGTGGGGACTCGGGGCACTGAAGCTTTCTTT	CAIGVGTRGTEAFF
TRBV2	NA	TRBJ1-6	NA	TGTGCCAGCAGAGAGTACCCACAGGGTCGGGATTCACCCCTCCACTTT	CASREYPQGRDSPLHF
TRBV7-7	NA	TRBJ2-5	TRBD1	TGTGCTAGCAGCTTAGGGACAGGGGTAGGGGAGACCCAGTACTTC	CASSLGTGVGETQYF
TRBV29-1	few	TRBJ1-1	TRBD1	TGCAGCGGCACAGGGGACACTGAAGCTTTCTTT	CSGTGDTEAFF
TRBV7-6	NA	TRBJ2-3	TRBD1	TGTGCCAGCAGCTTATCGGGCCAGGGGGCTACAGATACGCAGTATTTT	CASSLSGQGATDTQYF
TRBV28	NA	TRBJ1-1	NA	TGTGCCAGCAGGGCCCTCCAGGGGACTGAAGCTTTCTTT	CASRALQGTEAFF
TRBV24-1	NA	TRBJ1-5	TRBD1	TGTGCCATCACACCAACCGGGACAGGCTATTATCAGCCCCAGCATTTT	CAITPTGTGYYQPQHF
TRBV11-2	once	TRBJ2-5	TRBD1	TGTGCCAGCAGCTTGGGGGTACAGGGGCGGGAGACCCAGTACTTC	CASSLGVQGRETQYF
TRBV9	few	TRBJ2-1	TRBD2	TGTGCCAGCAGGGGACTAGCGGGGGACAATGAGCAGTTCTTC	CASRGLAGDNEQFF
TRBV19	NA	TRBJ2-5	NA	TGTGCCAGTAGTAGAACTCCTGGTGGTCCGGGGACCCAGTACTTC	CASSRTPGGPGTQYF
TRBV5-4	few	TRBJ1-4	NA	TGTGCCAGCAGCTTGGAACAGGGAACTAATGAAAAACTGTTTTTT	CASSLEQGTNEKLFF
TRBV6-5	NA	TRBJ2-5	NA	TGTGCCAGCGTCCGCGGATCAGGGGAGACCCAGTACTTC	CASVRGSGETQYF
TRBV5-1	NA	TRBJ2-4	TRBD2	TGCGCCAGCAGCTCCCCAGCGGGAGGTCTAGCCAAAAACATTCAGTACTTC	CASSSPAGGLAKNIQYF
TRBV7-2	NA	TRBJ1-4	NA	TGTGCCAGCAGCTTACAGGCTGGTAATGAAAAACTGTTTTTT	CASSLQAGNEKLFF
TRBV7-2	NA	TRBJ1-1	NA	TGTGCCAGCAGCCCCCGTAGAGGGACAACTGAAGCTTTCTTT	CASSPRRGTTEAFF
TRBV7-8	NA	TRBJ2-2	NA	TGTGCCAGCAACCCATATGACGGGACACTAAACACCGGGGAGCTGTTTTTT	CASNPYDGTLNTGELFF
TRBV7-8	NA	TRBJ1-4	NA	TGTGCCAGCAGCACCGGAGATGCAACTAATGAAAAACTGTTTTTT	CASSTGDATNEKLFF
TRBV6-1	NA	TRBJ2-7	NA	TGTGCCAGCAGTGGGACCTACAGATTAGCGGTCTGGGAGCAGTACTTC	CASSGTYRLAVWEQYF
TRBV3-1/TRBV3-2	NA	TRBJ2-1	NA	TGTGCCAGCAGCCCCCAGTACTCCTACAATGAGCAGTTCTTC	CASSPQYSYNEQFF
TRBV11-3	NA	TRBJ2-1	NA	TGTGCCAGCAGCCACCGCATTAGGGGTACCAATGAGCAGTTCTTC	CASSHRIRGTNEQFF
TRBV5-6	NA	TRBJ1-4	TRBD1	TGTGCCAGCAGCTTGCTGACAGGGCTTAATGAAAAACTGTTTTTT	CASSLLTGLNEKLFF
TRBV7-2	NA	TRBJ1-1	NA	TGTGCCAGCAGCATTACAGGAGAAATGAACACTGAAGCTTTCTTT	CASSITGEMNTEAFF
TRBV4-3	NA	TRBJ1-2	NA	TGCGCCAGCAGCCAAGATACAGGGAGGGATGGCTACACCTTC	CASSQDTGRDGYTF
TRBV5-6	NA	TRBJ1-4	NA	TGTGCCAGCAGCTTGCAAAGGGGGTACCAATGGGAAAAACTGTTTTTT	CASSLQRGYQWEKLFF
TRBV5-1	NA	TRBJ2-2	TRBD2	TGCGCCAGCAGCAGAGGACTAGCGGTTACGAACACCGGGGAGCTGTTTTTT	CASSRGLAVTNTGELFF
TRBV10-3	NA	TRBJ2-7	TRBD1	TGTGCCATCAGTGGGGGACAGACCCTTTACGAGCAGTACTTC	CAISGGQTLYEQYF
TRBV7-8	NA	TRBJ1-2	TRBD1	TGTGCCAGCAGCTCGACAGGGAATAACTATGGCTACACCTTC	CASSSTGNNYGYTF
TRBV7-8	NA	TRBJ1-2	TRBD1	TGTGCCAGCAGCGCCGGGACAGCCTATGGCTACACCTTC	CASSAGTAYGYTF
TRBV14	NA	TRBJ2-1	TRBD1	TGTGCCAGCAGGACAGGGGGAGGTAATGAGCAGTTCTTC	CASRTGGGNEQFF
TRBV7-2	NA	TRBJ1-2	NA	TGTGCCAGCAGCTTAGGGGCGAACTATGGCTACACCTTC	CASSLGANYGYTF
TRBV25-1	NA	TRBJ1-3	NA	TGTGCCAGCAGTGCCAAAGTTAGAAAAACCATATATTTT	CASSAKVRKTIYF